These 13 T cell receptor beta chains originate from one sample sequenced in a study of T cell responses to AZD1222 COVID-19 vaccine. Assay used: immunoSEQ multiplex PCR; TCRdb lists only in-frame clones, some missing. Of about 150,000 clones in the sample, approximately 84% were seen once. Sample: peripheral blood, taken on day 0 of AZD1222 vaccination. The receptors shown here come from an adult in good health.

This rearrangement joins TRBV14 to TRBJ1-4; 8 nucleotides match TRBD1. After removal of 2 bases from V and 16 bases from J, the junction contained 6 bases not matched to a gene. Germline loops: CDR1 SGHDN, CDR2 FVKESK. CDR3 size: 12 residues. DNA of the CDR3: TGTGCCAGCAGCCAAAAGGGACAGGCACAGTTTTTT. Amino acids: CASSQKGQAQFF. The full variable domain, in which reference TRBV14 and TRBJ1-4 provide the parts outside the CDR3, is EAGVTQFPSHSVIEKGQTVTLRCDPISGHDNLYWYRRVMGKEIKFLLHFVKESKQDESGMPNNRFLAERTGGTYSTLKVQPAELEDSGVYFCASSQKGQAQFFGSGTQLSVL.

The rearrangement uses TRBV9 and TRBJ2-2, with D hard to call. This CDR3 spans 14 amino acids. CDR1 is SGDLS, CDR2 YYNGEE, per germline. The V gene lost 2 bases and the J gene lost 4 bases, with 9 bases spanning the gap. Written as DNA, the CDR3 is TGTGCCAGCAGCGTTTCGCTTTCCACCGGGGAGCTGTTTTTT. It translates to CASSVSLSTGELFF.

The CDR3 sequence: CASSQDLPGQGDHEQYF. The CDR3 DNA reads TGCGCCAGCAGCCAAGATCTGCCGGGGCAGGGTGATCACGAGCAGTACTTC. J is TRBJ2-7 and V is TRBV4-1, with D possibly being TRBD1 or TRBD2 (5 bases each). In germline, CDR1 is MGHRA, CDR2 YSYEKL. V was clipped by 0 bases and J by 5 bases, with 20 bases between them. CDR3 length: 17 amino acids.

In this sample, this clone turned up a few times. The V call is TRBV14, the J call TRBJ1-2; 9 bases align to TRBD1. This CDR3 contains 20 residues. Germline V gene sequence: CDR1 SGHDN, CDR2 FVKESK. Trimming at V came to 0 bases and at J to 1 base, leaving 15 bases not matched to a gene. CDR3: CASSQDLTITGTGINYGYTF. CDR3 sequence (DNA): TGTGCCAGCAGCCAAGACCTGACCATAACCGGGACAGGGATTAACTATGGCTACACCTTC.

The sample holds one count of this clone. In DNA, the CDR3 is TGTGCCAGCAGTTTCTGGGATAGCAATCAGCCCCAGCATTTT. Its protein is CASSFWDSNQPQHF. V is TRBV6-2 or TRBV6-3 and J is TRBJ1-5, with unresolved D. The V end was cut by 4 bases, the J end by 0 bases, with 7 bases between. Germline loops: CDR1 MNHEY, CDR2 SVGEGT. This CDR3 is 14 amino acids long.

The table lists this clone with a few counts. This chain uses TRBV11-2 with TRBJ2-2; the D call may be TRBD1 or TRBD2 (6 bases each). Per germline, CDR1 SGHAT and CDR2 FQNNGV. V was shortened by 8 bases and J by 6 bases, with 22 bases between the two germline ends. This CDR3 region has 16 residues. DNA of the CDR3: TGTGCCAGCTCTTTCCTCCGGGGGCGGACGGCCGGGGAGCTGTTTTTT. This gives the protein CASSFLRGRTAGELFF.

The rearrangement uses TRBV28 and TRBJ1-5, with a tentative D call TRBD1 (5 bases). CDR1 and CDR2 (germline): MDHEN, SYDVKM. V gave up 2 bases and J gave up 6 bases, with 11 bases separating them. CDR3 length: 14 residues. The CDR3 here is CASSLDSGRQPQHF. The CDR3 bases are TGTGCCAGCAGTTTAGACTCAGGGCGTCAGCCCCAGCATTTT.

The CDR3 spells CASSSTGNYGYTF. The DNA of the CDR3 is TGTGCCAGCAGTTCGACAGGGAACTATGGCTACACCTTC. V and J are TRBV6-5 and TRBJ1-2; 7 bases are a match to TRBD1. The CDR3 runs 13 residues. The V segment lost 4 bases and the J segment 2 bases; nucleotides outside the gene matches: 1. Germline V gene sequence: CDR1 MNHEY, CDR2 SVGAGI.

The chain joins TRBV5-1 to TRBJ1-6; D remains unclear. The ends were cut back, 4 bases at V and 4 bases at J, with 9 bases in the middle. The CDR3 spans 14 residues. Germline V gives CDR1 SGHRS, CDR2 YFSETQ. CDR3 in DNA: TGCGCCAGCAGCCTCGGGATTTATAATTCACCCCTCCACTTT. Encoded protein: CASSLGIYNSPLHF.

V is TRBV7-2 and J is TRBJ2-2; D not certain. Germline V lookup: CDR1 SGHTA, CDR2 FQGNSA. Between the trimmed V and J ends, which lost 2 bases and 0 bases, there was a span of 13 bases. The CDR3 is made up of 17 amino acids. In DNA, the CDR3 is TGTGCCAGCAGCTTATGGGGAAAAAGTACGAACACCGGGGAGCTGTTTTTT. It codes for CASSLWGKSTNTGELFF. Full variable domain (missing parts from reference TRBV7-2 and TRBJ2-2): GAGVSQSPSNKVTEKGKDVELRCDPISGHTALYWYRQSLGQGLEFLIYFQGNSAPDKSGLPSDRFSAERTGGSVSTLTIQRTQQEDSAVYLCASSLWGKSTNTGELFFGEGSRLTVL.

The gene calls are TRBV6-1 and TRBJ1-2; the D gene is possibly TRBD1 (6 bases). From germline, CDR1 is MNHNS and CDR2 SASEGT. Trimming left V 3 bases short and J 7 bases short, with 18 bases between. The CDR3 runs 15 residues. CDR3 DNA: TGTGCCAGCAGTGAGGGGGGGGCGAAACCCTGTGGCTACACCTTC. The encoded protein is CASSEGGAKPCGYTF.

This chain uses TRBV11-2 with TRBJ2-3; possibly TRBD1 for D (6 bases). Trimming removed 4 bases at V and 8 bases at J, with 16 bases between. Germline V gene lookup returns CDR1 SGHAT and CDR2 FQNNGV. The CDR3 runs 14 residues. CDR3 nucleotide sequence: TGTGCCAGCAGCTCCGCGAACAGGGTTGGTACGCAGTATTTT. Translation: CASSSANRVGTQYF.

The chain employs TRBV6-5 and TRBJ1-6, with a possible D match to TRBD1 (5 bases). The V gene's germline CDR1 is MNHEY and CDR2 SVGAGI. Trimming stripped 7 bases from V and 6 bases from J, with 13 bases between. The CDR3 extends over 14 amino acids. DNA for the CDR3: TGTGCCAGCAACCAGGACGGGGCTAATTCACCCCTCCACTTT. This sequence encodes CASNQDGANSPLHF.